The rows below give T cell receptor beta chains drawn from one sample of a study of T cells in Graves' hyperthyroidism and ophthalmopathy. From the multiplex PCR reads, TCRdb called clonotypes with MiXCR, one entry per CDR3 protein. The profile shows roughly 740,000 distinct CDR3 sequences, about 16% of them singletons. Sequenced sample: blood. The source of these receptors is a man younger than 35 with Graves' hyperthyroidism. Each CDR3 is given with its conserved first and last residue. The order of the fields is clone size, D gene, V gene, J gene, CDR3 protein, CDR3 DNA. A D gene is named only where the DNA matches it firmly. Where a row states a size, it is once, few, many or the class of an expanded clone; other rows omit it.

many,TRBD2,TRBV10-3,TRBJ2-5,CAISDSGRGGKETQYF,TGTGCCATCAGTGACAGCGGGAGGGGGGGTAAAGAGACCCAGTACTTC
NA,NA,TRBV2,TRBJ2-2,CASSYTVGELFF,TGTGCCAGCAGTTATACGGTCGGGGAGCTGTTTTTT
few,NA,TRBV20-1,TRBJ2-3,CSASGGATTSTDTQYF,TGCAGTGCTAGCGGGGGAGCCACCACTAGCACAGATACGCAGTATTTT
NA,NA,TRBV24-1,TRBJ2-2,CATSDRGRGDTGELFF,TGTGCCACCAGTGATCGCGGAAGGGGGGACACCGGGGAGCTGTTTTTT
many,NA,TRBV7-2,TRBJ1-1,CASSPNTGLNTEAFF,TGTGCCAGCAGCCCCAACACAGGACTGAACACTGAAGCTTTCTTT
many,TRBD2,TRBV20-1,TRBJ2-3,CSARDYGRADTQYF,TGCAGTGCTAGAGATTACGGGAGGGCAGATACGCAGTATTTT
NA,NA,TRBV29-1,TRBJ2-6,CSVEGVGANVLTF,TGCAGCGTTGAAGGGGTAGGGGCCAACGTCCTGACTTTC
many,NA,TRBV25-1,TRBJ1-2,CASSPTGVNYGYTF,TGTGCCAGCAGTCCTACCGGGGTTAACTATGGCTACACCTTC
NA,NA,TRBV19,TRBJ1-5,CASSPWARPPRQPQHF,TGTGCCAGTAGCCCATGGGCCCGGCCGCCGCGTCAGCCCCAGCATTTT
few,NA,TRBV5-6,TRBJ1-2,CASSLAPVNSYGYTF,TGTGCCAGCAGCTTGGCCCCCGTGAACAGCTATGGCTACACCTTC
NA,TRBD2,TRBV7-9,TRBJ2-5,CASSPPATSGRETQYF,TGTGCCAGCAGCCCCCCGGCCACTAGCGGTCGCGAGACCCAGTACTTC
few,TRBD1,TRBV12-3/TRBV12-4,TRBJ1-4,CASSLVQGVEKLFF,TGTGCCAGCAGTTTAGTACAGGGGGTTGAAAAACTGTTTTTT
few,TRBD1,TRBV20-1,TRBJ2-5,CSASDPTGALVETQYF,TGCAGTGCCTCGGACCCCACAGGGGCCTTGGTAGAGACCCAGTACTTC
many,NA,TRBV10-3,TRBJ1-1,CATGRLNTEAFF,TGTGCCACGGGACGTTTGAACACTGAAGCTTTCTTT
few,TRBD1,TRBV6-5,TRBJ1-6,CASSYRQGAPLHF,TGTGCCAGCAGCTATCGACAGGGAGCACCCCTCCACTTT
many,NA,TRBV4-1,TRBJ1-1,CASSQDPRNTEAFF,TGCGCCAGCAGCCAAGATCCACGCAACACTGAAGCTTTCTTT
many,TRBD1,TRBV28,TRBJ2-5,CASRRQGKTQYF,TGTGCCAGCAGAAGACAGGGAAAGACCCAGTACTTC
NA,TRBD1,TRBV7-2,TRBJ2-1,CASSLDRDRASDNEQFF,TGTGCCAGCAGCTTAGACCGGGACAGGGCTTCCGACAATGAGCAGTTCTTC
NA,NA,TRBV5-1,TRBJ2-5,CASSLVPGPETQYF,TGCGCCAGCAGCTTGGTTCCGGGTCCGGAGACCCAGTACTTC
few,NA,TRBV2,TRBJ2-6,CASSETVSGANVLTF,TGTGCCAGCAGTGAGACCGTTTCTGGGGCCAACGTCCTGACTTTC
NA,NA,TRBV7-3,TRBJ1-2,CASSGRAGDGYTF,TGTGCCAGCAGCGGAAGGGCAGGGGATGGCTACACCTTC
NA,NA,TRBV5-4,TRBJ1-1,CASSRGSDTEAFF,TGTGCCAGCAGCCGGGGCTCCGACACTGAAGCTTTCTTT
many,NA,TRBV18,TRBJ2-7,CASSSRRGASYEQYF,TGTGCCAGCTCATCGCGGAGAGGGGCCTCCTACGAGCAGTACTTC
NA,NA,TRBV30,TRBJ2-6,CAWRMGIGRPGSGANVLTF,TGTGCCTGGAGAATGGGGATTGGGAGGCCAGGCTCTGGGGCCAACGTCCTGACTTTC
many,NA,TRBV28,TRBJ2-7,CASRRQVSSYEQYF,TGTGCCAGCAGGCGACAGGTCTCCTCCTACGAGCAGTACTTC
few,NA,TRBV10-2,TRBJ1-5,CASSEGEEYQPQHF,TGCGCCAGCAGTGAGGGAGAGGAATATCAGCCCCAGCATTTT
once,NA,TRBV3-1,TRBJ2-4,CASSPHSGENIQYF,TGTGCCAGCAGCCCCCACAGTGGGGAAAACATTCAGTACTTC
few,NA,TRBV29-1,TRBJ2-3,CSGRVAIDTQYF,TGCAGCGGCAGGGTTGCAATAGATACGCAGTATTTT
few,NA,TRBV29-1,TRBJ1-2,CSVVGQKANYGYTF,TGCAGCGTTGTCGGGCAGAAAGCTAACTATGGCTACACCTTC
few,NA,TRBV25-1,TRBJ2-1,CASSESRGYNEQFF,TGTGCCAGCAGTGAATCTCGCGGATACAATGAGCAGTTCTTC
NA,TRBD1,TRBV19,TRBJ1-1,CASRLLATGGASTEAFF,TGTGCCAGTAGATTGCTTGCAACAGGGGGCGCGTCAACTGAAGCTTTCTTT
many,NA,TRBV27,TRBJ1-6,CASSLVLPSYNSPLHF,TGTGCCAGCAGTTTAGTCTTGCCCTCCTATAATTCACCCCTCCACTTT
few,TRBD1,TRBV5-1,TRBJ2-5,CASSLGQGAPQETQYF,TGCGCCAGCAGCTTGGGGCAGGGGGCCCCTCAAGAGACCCAGTACTTC
few,TRBD2,TRBV10-3,TRBJ2-7,CAITPGAGGHEQYF,TGTGCCATCACCCCCGGAGCGGGAGGGCACGAGCAGTACTTC
NA,NA,TRBV29-1,TRBJ1-1,CSVAVSDTEAFF,TGCAGCGTTGCAGTATCGGACACTGAAGCTTTCTTT
many,NA,TRBV30,TRBJ1-2,CAWIGRSGYGYTF,TGTGCCTGGATAGGGCGGTCGGGCTATGGCTACACCTTC
many,NA,TRBV28,TRBJ2-5,CASSLTGQRETQYF,TGTGCCAGCAGTTTAACAGGTCAAAGGGAGACCCAGTACTTC
few,NA,TRBV7-6,TRBJ2-5,CASSPGTHQETQYF,TGTGCCAGCAGCCCAGGGACACACCAAGAGACCCAGTACTTC
NA,NA,TRBV4-1,TRBJ1-1,CASNQPGTGALNTEAFF,TGCGCCAGCAACCAACCCGGAACGGGGGCCCTGAACACTGAAGCTTTCTTT
few,NA,TRBV27,TRBJ2-5,CASSFAYKSGQETQYF,TGTGCCAGCAGTTTCGCTTACAAGTCGGGTCAAGAGACCCAGTACTTC
few,TRBD2,TRBV29-1,TRBJ2-7,CSVGTSGREMINEQYF,TGCAGCGTGGGGACTAGCGGGAGAGAAATGATCAACGAGCAGTACTTC